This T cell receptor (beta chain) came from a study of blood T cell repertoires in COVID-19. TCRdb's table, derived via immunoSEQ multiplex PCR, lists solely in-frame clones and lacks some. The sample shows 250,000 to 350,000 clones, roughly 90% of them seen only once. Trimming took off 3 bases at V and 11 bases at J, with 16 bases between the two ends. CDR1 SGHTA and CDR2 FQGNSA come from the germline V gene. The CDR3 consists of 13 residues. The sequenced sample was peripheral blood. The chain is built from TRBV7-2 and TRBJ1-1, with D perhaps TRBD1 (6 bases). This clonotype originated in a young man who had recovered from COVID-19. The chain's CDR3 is CASSFGQGRMAFF. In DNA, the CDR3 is TGTGCCAGCAGCTTTGGTCAGGGGCGAATGGCTTTCTTT.